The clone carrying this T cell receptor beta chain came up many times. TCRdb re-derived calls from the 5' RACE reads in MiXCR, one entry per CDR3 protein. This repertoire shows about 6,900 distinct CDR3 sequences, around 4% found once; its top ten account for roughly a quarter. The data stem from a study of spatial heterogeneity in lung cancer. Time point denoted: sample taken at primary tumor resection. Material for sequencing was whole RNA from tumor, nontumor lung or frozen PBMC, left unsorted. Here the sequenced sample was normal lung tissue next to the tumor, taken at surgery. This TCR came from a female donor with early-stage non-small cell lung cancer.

The CDR3 DNA is TGCAGTGCTAACCGGGACAGCTTCGGGGAGCAGTACTTC. This encodes CSANRDSFGEQYF. The chain recombines TRBV20-1 with TRBJ2-7, with 7 nucleotides matching TRBD1. CDR3 length: 13 amino acids. The junction had 10 bases not matched to a gene; V was cut back by 4 bases and J by 7 bases. Germline V gene data show CDR1 as DFQATT and CDR2 as SNEGSKA (reference sequence).